This T cell receptor beta chain came from a study of shared clonotypes between healthy human individuals. The authors divided CD4+ cells into CD45RA+ naive and CD45RA-negative memory subsets. Original handling: For the immunoSEQ data, sequences were junction-only without quality scores, so filtering differed. The table came from immunoSEQ multiplex PCR; TCRdb's copy has only in-frame clones and leaves some out. From that table come the V and J calls and clone size; the DNA was used to work out D and trimming. The data show 2,100,000 or so clones, almost 96% seen once. Notes on this clone: What it recognizes is unknown. Other DNA sequences in the sample encode the same CDR3.

General study points: On the whole, naive subsets had larger estimated richness than memory subsets had.

The sample consisted of naive CD4+ T cells sorted from blood. Subset indicated: CD45RA+ positively selected. The clonotype originates from a man between 18 and 35 years old in good health.

DNA for the CDR3: TGTGCCAGCAGTTATAGGGACAGGGGGACCTACGAGCAGTACTTC. Translation gives CASSYRDRGTYEQYF. This rearrangement joins TRBV6-5 to TRBJ2-7; TRBD1 matches 11 bases. CDR3 length: 15 residues. Unmatched junction bases numbered 3, after V lost 3 bases and J lost 2 bases. Germline CDR1 MNHEY, CDR2 SVGAGI.